This T cell receptor beta chain was captured in a study of beta chain features in type 1 diabetes. Study results and limitations: TCRB CDR3s were moderately but significantly shorter in Type 1 diabetes patients in all four CD4+ subsets. Compared with healthy donors, patients appeared to share more similar naive, central memory and regulatory TCRB repertoires.

Every bit of the isolated RNA underwent reverse transcription, so sequencing read expressed TCRB transcripts. Naive, central memory and regulatory T cell samples produced a mean of about 3.5 million reads. Using immunoSEQ multiplex PCR, the repertoire was profiled, and TCRdb retains in-frame clones only, with some absent. The sample carries around 150,000 clones, approximately 9.1% recorded once. The V and J ends lost 6 bases and 5 bases, in that order; junction bases with no gene match: 13. The length of the CDR3 is 16 residues. Germline CDR1 reads SGHDT; CDR2 reads YYEEEE. With regard to this clone: What it recognizes is unknown.

Sequenced input: central memory CD4+ T cells from blood. This sequence joins TRBV5-6 and TRBJ2-5; 10 bases are shared with TRBD1. This TCR was sampled from a woman in her twenties or thirties with type 1 diabetes. The CDR3 DNA follows: TGTGCCAGCACCGGCCGTGGGGGACAGGGGTTTGAGACCCAGTACTTC. This codes for CASTGRGGQGFETQYF.